This is a list of T cell receptor beta chains from one sample in a study of siplizumab effects on memory and regulatory T cells. Sequencing was performed with immunoSEQ multiplex PCR; in TCRdb, only in-frame clones are kept and a portion is missing. Among over 80,000 clones listed, 80% to 90% were seen once. Sequencing was carried out using Tregs sorted from blood. These TCRs come from a human donor in good health. The CDR3 runs from the conserved cysteine through the conserved F or W. Fields, in order: CDR3 protein, CDR3 DNA, V gene, clone size, J gene, D gene. A D gene is named only where the DNA matches it firmly. The size entry is marked missing in some rows and otherwise reads once, few, many or a size class.

CDR3: CAWTGDSNQPQHF
DNA: TGTGCCTGGACAGGGGACAGCAATCAGCCCCAGCATTTT
V: TRBV30
size: few
J: TRBJ1-5
D: .

CDR3: CASSIVEGAEAFF
DNA: TGTGCCAGTAGTATTGTCGAGGGCGCGGAAGCTTTCTTT
V: TRBV19
size: once
J: TRBJ1-1
D: .

CDR3: CASSHGMETQYF
DNA: TGTGCCAGTAGCCATGGCATGGAGACCCAGTACTTC
V: TRBV19
size: .
J: TRBJ2-5
D: .

CDR3: CASSLAGGEYTEAFF
DNA: TGTGCCAGCAGCTTGGCAGGGGGCGAGTACACTGAAGCTTTCTTT
V: TRBV5-6
size: .
J: TRBJ1-1
D: TRBD1

CDR3: CASSRRGDTGELFF
DNA: TGCGCCAGCAGTCGCCGGGGGGACACCGGGGAGCTGTTTTTT
V: TRBV5-1
size: .
J: TRBJ2-2
D: TRBD2

CDR3: CASSLGGQPGNTIYF
DNA: TGTGCCAGCAGCTTAGGAGGACAGCCTGGAAACACCATATATTTT
V: TRBV7-3
size: .
J: TRBJ1-3
D: .

CDR3: CASSIIGSSNYGYTF
DNA: TGTGCCAGTAGTATTATCGGGTCTTCTAACTATGGCTACACCTTC
V: TRBV19
size: .
J: TRBJ1-2
D: .

CDR3: CASSHRGGYTF
DNA: TGTGCCAGCAGCCACAGGGGTGGCTACACCTTC
V: TRBV14
size: .
J: TRBJ1-2
D: .

CDR3: CASSLSSLGELFF
DNA: TGTGCCAGCAGCCTCTCGTCATTGGGGGAGCTGTTTTTT
V: TRBV11-2
size: .
J: TRBJ2-2
D: .

CDR3: CASSLEGWTDTQYF
DNA: TGTGCCAGCAGCTTGGAGGGGTGGACAGATACGCAGTATTTT
V: TRBV5-4
size: .
J: TRBJ2-3
D: .

CDR3: CATSRDFSRVNTEAFF
DNA: TGTGCCACCAGCAGAGATTTTAGCAGGGTGAACACTGAAGCTTTCTTT
V: TRBV15
size: .
J: TRBJ1-1
D: .

CDR3: CASSYLQGWETQYF
DNA: TGTGCCAGCAGCTATTTACAGGGATGGGAGACCCAGTACTTC
V: TRBV7-2
size: .
J: TRBJ2-5
D: .

CDR3: CSVGRQGYSYEQYF
DNA: TGCAGCGTAGGAAGACAGGGGTACTCCTACGAGCAGTACTTC
V: TRBV29-1
size: .
J: TRBJ2-7
D: TRBD1

CDR3: CASSQDSGQITDTQYF
DNA: TGCGCCAGCAGCCAAGATTCAGGTCAGATCACAGATACGCAGTATTTT
V: TRBV4-1
size: few
J: TRBJ2-3
D: .

CDR3: CASSFLGLAGGADTQYF
DNA: TGTGCCAGCAGTTTTCTCGGACTAGCGGGGGGAGCAGATACGCAGTATTTT
V: TRBV7-2
size: .
J: TRBJ2-3
D: TRBD2

CDR3: CASSLVGTGVTYEQYF
DNA: TGTGCCAGCAGCTTAGTCGGGACAGGGGTAACCTACGAGCAGTACTTC
V: TRBV7-2
size: .
J: TRBJ2-7
D: TRBD1

CDR3: CASSSQGPEAFF
DNA: TGTGCCAGCAGCTCGCAGGGGCCTGAAGCTTTCTTT
V: TRBV7-9
size: .
J: TRBJ1-1
D: .

CDR3: CASSSGGYNSPLHF
DNA: TGTGCCAGCAGTTCAGGGGGATATAATTCACCCCTCCACTTT
V: TRBV2
size: .
J: TRBJ1-6
D: TRBD1

CDR3: CASSIGREHEQYF
DNA: TGTGCCAGTAGTATTGGCAGGGAACACGAGCAGTACTTC
V: TRBV19
size: .
J: TRBJ2-7
D: .

CDR3: CASSPQSGAGNTIYF
DNA: TGTGCCAGCTCACCACAATCGGGGGCTGGAAACACCATATATTTT
V: TRBV18
size: .
J: TRBJ1-3
D: .

CDR3: CASSFSAGRRYDEQFF
DNA: TGTGCCAGCAGCTTTAGTGCGGGGAGGCGGTACGATGAGCAGTTCTTC
V: TRBV7-9
size: .
J: TRBJ2-1
D: .

CDR3: CASSFAGIGSPLHF
DNA: TGTGCCAGCAGTTTTGCGGGCATTGGGTCACCCCTCCACTTT
V: TRBV28
size: .
J: TRBJ1-6
D: .

CDR3: CASSLASYEQYF
DNA: TGTGCCAGCAGCTTGGCCTCCTACGAGCAGTACTTC
V: TRBV5-6
size: .
J: TRBJ2-7
D: .

CDR3: CASSAGVGSYNEQFF
DNA: TGTGCCAGCAGCGCCGGGGTGGGTTCCTACAATGAGCAGTTCTTC
V: TRBV14
size: once
J: TRBJ2-1
D: .